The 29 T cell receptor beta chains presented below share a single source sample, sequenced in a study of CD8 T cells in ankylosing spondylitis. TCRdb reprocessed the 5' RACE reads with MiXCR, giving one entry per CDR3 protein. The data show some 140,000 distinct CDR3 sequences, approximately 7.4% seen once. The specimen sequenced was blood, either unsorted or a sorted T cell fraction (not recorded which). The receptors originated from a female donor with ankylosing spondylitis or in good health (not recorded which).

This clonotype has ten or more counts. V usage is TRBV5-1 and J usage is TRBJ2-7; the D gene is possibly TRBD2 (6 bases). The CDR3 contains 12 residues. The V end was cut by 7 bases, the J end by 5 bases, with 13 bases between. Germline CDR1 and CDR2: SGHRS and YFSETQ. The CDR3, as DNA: TGCGCCAGCGGCGGCGGCGGGGACGAGCAGTACTTC. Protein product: CASGGGGDEQYF.

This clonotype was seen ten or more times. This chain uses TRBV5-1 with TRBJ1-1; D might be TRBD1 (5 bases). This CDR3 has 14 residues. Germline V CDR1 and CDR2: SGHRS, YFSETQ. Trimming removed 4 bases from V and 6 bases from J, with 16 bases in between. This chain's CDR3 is CASSANAGTPEAFF. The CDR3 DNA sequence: TGCGCCAGCAGCGCCAACGCCGGGACCCCTGAAGCTTTCTTT.

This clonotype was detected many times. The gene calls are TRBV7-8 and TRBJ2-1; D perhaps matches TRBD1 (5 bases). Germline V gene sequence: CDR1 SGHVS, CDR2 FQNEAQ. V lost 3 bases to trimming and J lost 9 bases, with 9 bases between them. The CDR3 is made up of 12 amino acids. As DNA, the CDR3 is TGTGCCAGCAGCTTTGTTCAGGGTGAGCAGTTCTTC. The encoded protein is CASSFVQGEQFF.

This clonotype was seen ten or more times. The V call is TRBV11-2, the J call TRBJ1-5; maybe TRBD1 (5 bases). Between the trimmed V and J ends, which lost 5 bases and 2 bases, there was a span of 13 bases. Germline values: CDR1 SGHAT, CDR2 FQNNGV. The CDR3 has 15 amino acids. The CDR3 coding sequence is TGTGCCAGCAGCCGTCGGGGGGGACGCAATCAGCCCCAGCATTTT. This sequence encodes CASSRRGGRNQPQHF.

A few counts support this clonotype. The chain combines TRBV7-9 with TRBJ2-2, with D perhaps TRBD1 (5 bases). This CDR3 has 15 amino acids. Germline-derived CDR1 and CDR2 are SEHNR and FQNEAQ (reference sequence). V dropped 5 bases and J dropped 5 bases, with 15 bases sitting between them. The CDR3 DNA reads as TGTGCCAGCAGCCAGGGCACAGGTTGGACCGGGGAGCTGTTTTTT. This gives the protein CASSQGTGWTGELFF.

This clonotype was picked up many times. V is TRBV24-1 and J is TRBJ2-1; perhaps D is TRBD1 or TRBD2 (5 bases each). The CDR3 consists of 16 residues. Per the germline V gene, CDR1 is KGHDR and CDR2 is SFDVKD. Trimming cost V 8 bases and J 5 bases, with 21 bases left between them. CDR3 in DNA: TGTGCCACCACACAGGTTCGGGACGTTCGCGACAATGAGCAGTTCTTC. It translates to CATTQVRDVRDNEQFF.

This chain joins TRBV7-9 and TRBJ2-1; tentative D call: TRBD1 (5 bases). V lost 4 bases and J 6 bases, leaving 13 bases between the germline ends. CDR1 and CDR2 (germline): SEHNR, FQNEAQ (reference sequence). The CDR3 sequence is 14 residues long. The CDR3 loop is CASSSFGASNEQFF. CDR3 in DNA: TGTGCCAGCAGCTCTTTTGGGGCGTCCAATGAGCAGTTCTTC. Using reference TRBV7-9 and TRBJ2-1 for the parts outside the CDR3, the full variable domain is DTGVSQNPRHKITKRGQNVTFRCDPISEHNRLYWYRQTLGQGPEFLTYFQNEAQLEKSRLLSDRFSAERPKGSFSTLEIQRTEQGDSAMYLCASSSFGASNEQFFGPGTRLTVL.

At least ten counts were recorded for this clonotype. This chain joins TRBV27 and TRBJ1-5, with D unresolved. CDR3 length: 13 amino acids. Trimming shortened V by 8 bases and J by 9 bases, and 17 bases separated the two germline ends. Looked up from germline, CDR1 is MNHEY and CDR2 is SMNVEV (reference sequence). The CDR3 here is CASGLGSRGPQHF. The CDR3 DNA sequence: TGTGCCAGCGGCTTGGGCAGCCGAGGGCCCCAGCATTTT.

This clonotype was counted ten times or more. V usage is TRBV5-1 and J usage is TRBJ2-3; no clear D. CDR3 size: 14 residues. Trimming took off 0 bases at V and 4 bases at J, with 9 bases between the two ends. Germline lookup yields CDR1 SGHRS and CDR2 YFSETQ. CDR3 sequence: CASSLGGMADTQYF. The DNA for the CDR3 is TGCGCCAGCAGCTTGGGAGGTATGGCAGATACGCAGTATTTT.

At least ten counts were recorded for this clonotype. CDR3 loop: CASSGGQRNGNTIYF. CDR3 nucleotides: TGTGCCAGCAGCGGGGGACAGAGAAATGGAAACACCATATATTTT. The chain links TRBV9 to TRBJ1-3, with 7 bases identical to TRBD1. CDR3 size: 15 residues. Germline CDR1 SGDLS, CDR2 YYNGEE. The ends lost 3 bases at V and 3 bases at J; junction bases unmatched: 6.

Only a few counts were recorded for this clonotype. The CDR3 nucleotides read TGTGCCACCGTCCCCCGTAACTTGGGAAACACCATATATTTT. It encodes CATVPRNLGNTIYF. The chain carries TRBV7-9 and TRBJ1-3; D not resolved. The CDR3 runs 14 residues. From germline, CDR1 is SEHNR and CDR2 FQNEAQ (reference sequence). Trimming stripped 10 bases from V and 4 bases from J, with 17 bases between.

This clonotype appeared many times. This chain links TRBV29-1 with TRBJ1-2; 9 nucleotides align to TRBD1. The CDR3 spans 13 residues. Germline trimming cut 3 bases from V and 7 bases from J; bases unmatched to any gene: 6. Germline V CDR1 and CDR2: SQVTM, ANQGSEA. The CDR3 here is CSVDTDRGFGYTF. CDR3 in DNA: TGCAGCGTTGACACAGACAGGGGGTTTGGCTACACCTTC.

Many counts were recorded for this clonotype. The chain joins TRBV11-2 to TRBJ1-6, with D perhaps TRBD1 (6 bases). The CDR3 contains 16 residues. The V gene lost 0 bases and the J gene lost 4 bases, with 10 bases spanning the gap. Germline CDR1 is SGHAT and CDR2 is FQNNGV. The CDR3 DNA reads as TGTGCCAGCAGCTTAGACCCCGGGACATATAATTCACCCCTCCACTTT. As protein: CASSLDPGTYNSPLHF.

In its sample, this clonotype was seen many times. In DNA form, the CDR3 reads TGTGCCAGCAGTCAAACTAGCGGTGAGACCCAGTACTTC. Translation gives CASSQTSGETQYF. The chain couples TRBV7-2 to TRBJ2-5, with TRBD2 matching over 8 bases. Germline CDR1 reads SGHTA; CDR2 reads FQGNSA. Trimming took 6 bases from V and 5 from J; bases not matched to a gene: 5. The CDR3 runs 13 residues. Variable domain in full (rest from reference TRBV7-2 and TRBJ2-5): GAGVSQSPSNKVTEKGKDVELRCDPISGHTALYWYRQSLGQGLEFLIYFQGNSAPDKSGLPSDRFSAERTGGSVSTLTIQRTQQEDSAVYLCASSQTSGETQYFGPGTRLLVL.

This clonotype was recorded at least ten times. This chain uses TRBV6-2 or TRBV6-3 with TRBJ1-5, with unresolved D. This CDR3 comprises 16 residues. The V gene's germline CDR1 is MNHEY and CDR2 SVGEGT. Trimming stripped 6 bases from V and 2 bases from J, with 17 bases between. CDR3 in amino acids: CASRPARVKGNQPQHF. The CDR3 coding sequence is TGTGCCAGCAGACCCGCCCGGGTGAAAGGCAATCAGCCCCAGCATTTT.

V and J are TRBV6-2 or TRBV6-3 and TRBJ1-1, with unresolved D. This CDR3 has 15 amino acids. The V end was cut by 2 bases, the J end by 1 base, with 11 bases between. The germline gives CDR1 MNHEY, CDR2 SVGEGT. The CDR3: CASSYGVWGNTEAFF. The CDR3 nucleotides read TGTGCCAGCAGTTACGGGGTTTGGGGGAACACTGAAGCTTTCTTT.

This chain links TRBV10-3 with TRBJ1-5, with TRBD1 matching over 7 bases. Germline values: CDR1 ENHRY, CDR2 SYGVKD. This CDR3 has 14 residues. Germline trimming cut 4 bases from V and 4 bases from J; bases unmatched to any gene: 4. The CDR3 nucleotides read TGTGCCATCAGTGGGGCAGGGGGTAATCAGCCCCAGCATTTT. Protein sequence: CAISGAGGNQPQHF.

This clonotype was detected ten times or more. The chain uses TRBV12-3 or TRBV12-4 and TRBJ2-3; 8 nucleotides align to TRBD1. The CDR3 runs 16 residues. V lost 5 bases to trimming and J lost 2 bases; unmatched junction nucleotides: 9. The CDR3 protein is CASSPRQGRATDTQYF. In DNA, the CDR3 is TGTGCCAGCAGTCCCCGACAGGGGAGAGCCACAGATACGCAGTATTTT.

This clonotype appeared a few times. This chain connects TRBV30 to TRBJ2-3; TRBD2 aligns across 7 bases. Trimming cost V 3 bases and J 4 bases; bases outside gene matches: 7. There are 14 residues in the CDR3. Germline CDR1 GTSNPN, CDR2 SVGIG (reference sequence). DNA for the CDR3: TGTGCCTGGAGCGGCGCGGGGGTCGCAGATACGCAGTATTTT. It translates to CAWSGAGVADTQYF.

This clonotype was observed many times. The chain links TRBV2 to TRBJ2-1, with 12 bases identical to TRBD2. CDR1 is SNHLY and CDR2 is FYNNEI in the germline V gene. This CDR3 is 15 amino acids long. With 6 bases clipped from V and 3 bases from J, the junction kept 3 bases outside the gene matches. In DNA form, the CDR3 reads TGTGCCAGCAGGGAACTAGCGGGGGGCTACAATGAGCAGTTCTTC. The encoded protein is CASRELAGGYNEQFF.

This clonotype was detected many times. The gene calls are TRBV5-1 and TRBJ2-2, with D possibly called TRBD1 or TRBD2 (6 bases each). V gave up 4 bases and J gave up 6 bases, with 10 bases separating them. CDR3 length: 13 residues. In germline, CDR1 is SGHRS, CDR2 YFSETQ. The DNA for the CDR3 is TGCGCCAGCAGCCTAAGGGGGGCCGGGGAGCTGTTTTTT. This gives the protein CASSLRGAGELFF.

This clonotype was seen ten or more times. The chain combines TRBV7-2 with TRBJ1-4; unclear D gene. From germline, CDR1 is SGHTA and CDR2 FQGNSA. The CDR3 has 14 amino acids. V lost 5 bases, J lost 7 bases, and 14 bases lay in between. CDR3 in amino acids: CASSLEIAFEKLFF. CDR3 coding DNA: TGTGCCAGCAGCCTCGAAATCGCCTTTGAAAAACTGTTTTTT.

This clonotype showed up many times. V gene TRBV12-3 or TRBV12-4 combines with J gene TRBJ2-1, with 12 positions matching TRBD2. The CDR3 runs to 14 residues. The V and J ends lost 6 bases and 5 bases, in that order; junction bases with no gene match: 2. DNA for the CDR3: TGTGCCAGCAGGACTAGCGGGGGCCACAATGAGCAGTTCTTC. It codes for CASRTSGGHNEQFF.

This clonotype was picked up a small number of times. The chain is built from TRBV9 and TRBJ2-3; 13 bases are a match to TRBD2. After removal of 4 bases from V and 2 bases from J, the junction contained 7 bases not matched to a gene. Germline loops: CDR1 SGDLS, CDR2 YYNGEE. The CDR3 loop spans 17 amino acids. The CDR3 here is CASSPPGLAGPTDTQYF. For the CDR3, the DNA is TGTGCCAGCAGCCCCCCGGGACTAGCGGGACCCACAGATACGCAGTATTTT.

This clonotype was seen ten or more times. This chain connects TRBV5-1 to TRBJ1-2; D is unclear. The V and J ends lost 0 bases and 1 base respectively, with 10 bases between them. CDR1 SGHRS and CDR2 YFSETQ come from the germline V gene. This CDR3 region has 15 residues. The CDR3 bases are TGCGCCAGCAGCTTGGAGGACCCCAATAACTATGGCTACACCTTC. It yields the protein CASSLEDPNNYGYTF.

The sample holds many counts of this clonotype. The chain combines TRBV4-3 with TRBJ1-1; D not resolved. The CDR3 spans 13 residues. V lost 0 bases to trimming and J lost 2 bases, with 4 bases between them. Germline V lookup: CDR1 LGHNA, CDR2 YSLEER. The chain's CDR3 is CASSQDFNTEAFF. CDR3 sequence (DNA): TGCGCCAGCAGCCAAGATTTTAACACTGAAGCTTTCTTT.

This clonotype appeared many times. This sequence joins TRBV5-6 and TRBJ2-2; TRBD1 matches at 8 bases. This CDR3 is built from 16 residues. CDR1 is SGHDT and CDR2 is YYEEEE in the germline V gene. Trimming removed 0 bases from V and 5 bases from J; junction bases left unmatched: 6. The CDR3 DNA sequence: TGTGCCAGCAGCTTGGGACAGGGGAAGTGGACCGGGGAGCTGTTTTTT. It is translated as CASSLGQGKWTGELFF.

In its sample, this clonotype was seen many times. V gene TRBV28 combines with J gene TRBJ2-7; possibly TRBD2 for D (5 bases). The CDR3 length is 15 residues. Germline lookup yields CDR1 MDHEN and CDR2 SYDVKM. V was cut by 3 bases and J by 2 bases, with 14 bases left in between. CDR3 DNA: TGTGCCAGCAGTTTGTCCCCCGGACTTCCCTACGAGCAGTACTTC. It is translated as CASSLSPGLPYEQYF. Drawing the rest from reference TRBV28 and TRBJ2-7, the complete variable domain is DVKVTQSSRYLVKRTGEKVFLECVQDMDHENMFWYRQDPGLGLRLIYFSYDVKMKEKGDIPEGYSVSREKKERFSLILESASTNQTSMYLCASSLSPGLPYEQYFGPGTRLTVT.

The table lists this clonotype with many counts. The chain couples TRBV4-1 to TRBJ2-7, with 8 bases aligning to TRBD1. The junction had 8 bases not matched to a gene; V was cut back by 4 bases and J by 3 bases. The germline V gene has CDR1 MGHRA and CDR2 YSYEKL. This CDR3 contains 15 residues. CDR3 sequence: CASSPQTGAIYEQYF. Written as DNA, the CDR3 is TGCGCCAGCAGCCCGCAGACAGGGGCGATCTACGAGCAGTACTTC.